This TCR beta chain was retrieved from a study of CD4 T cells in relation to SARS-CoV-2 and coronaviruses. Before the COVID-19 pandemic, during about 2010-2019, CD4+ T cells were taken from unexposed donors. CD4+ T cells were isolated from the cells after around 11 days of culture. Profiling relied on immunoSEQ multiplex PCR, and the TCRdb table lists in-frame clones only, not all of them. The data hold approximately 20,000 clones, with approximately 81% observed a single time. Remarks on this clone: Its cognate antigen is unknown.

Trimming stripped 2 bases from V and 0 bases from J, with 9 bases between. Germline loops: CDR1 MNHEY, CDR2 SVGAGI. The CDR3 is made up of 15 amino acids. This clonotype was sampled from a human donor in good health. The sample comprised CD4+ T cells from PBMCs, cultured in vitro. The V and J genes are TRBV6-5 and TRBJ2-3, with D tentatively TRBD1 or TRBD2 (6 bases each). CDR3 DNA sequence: TGTGCCAGCAGTTACCAGGGGACTAGCACAGATACGCAGTATTTT. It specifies CASSYQGTSTDTQYF.